The T cell receptor (beta chain) described here comes from a study of cytomegalovirus exposure and HLA in healthy donors. The CDR3 runs to 12 residues. Trimming stripped 4 bases from V and 15 bases from J, with 17 bases between. Germline-derived CDR1 and CDR2 are SGHRS and YFSETQ. Amplification used 60 Vbeta primers and 13 Jbeta primers. Profiled with immunoSEQ multiplex PCR; TCRdb holds only in-frame clones, not every one. The sample lists approximately 270,000 clones, roughly 80% occurring once. This clonotype was obtained from a girl aged 2-10 years in good health and CMV-seronegative. Sequencing used PBMCs. This chain connects TRBV5-1 to TRBJ2-1; TRBD2 might be the D (6 bases). CDR3 sequence reads: CASSPRAGSGFF. The CDR3 bases are TGCGCCAGCAGCCCGAGGGCGGGGAGTGGGTTCTTC.